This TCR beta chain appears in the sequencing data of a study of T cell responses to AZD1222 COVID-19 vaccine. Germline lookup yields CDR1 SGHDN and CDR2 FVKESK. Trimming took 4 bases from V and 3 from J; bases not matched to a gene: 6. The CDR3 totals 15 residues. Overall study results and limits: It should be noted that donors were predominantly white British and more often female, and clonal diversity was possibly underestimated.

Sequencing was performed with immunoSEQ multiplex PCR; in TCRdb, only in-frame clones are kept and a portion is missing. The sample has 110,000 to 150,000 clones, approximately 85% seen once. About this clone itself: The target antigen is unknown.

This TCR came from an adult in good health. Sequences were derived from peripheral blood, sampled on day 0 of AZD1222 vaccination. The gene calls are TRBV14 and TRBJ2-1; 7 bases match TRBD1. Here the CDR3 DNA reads TGTGCCAGCAGCCGAGGGACAGTGGTCTACAATGAGCAGTTCTTC. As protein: CASSRGTVVYNEQFF.